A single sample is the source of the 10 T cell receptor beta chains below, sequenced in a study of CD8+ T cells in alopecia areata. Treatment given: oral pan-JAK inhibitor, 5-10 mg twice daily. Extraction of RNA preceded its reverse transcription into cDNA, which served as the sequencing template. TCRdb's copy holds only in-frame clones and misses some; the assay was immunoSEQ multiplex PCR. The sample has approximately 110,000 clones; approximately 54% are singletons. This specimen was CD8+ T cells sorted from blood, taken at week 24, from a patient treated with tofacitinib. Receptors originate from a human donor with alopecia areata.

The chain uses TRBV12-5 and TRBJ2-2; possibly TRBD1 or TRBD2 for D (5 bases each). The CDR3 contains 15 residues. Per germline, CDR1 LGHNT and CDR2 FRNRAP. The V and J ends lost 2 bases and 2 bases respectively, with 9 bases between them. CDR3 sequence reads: CASGLWDQNTGELFF. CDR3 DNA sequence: TGTGCTAGTGGTTTGTGGGACCAAAACACCGGGGAGCTGTTTTTT.

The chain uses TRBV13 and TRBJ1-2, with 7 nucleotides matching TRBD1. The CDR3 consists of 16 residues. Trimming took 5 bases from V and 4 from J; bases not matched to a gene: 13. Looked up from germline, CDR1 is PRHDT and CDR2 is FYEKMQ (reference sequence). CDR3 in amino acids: CASSPQGGQSPYGYTF. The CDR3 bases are TGTGCCAGCAGCCCTCAGGGGGGCCAATCCCCCTATGGCTACACCTTC.

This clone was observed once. CDR3 in amino acids: CASSPEGGTYEQYF. CDR3 coding DNA: TGTGCCAGCAGCCCCGAGGGGGGAACCTACGAGCAGTACTTC. V is TRBV27 and J is TRBJ2-5; D is tentatively TRBD1 or TRBD2 (6 bases each). The DNA end is more similar to TRBJ2-7, so the J call may be wrong. The CDR3 length is 14 residues. The germline V gene encodes CDR1 MNHEY and CDR2 SMNVEV (reference sequence).

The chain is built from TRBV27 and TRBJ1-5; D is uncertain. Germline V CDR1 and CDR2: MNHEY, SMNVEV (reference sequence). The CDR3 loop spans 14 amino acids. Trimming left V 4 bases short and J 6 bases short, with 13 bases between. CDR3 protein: CASSSRLRGQPQHF. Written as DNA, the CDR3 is TGTGCCAGCAGTTCCCGTCTTCGGGGTCAGCCCCAGCATTTT.

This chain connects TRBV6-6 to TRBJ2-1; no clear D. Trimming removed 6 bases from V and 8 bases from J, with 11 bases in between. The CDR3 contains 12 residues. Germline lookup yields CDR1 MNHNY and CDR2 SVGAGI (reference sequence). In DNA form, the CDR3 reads TGTGCCAGCAGCTTGGGCAGCGATGAGCAGTTCTTC. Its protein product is CASSLGSDEQFF.

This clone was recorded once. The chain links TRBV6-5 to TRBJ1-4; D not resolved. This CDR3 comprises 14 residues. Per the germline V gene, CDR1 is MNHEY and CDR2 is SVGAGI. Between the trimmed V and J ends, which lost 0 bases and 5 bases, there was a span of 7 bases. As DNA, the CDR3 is TGTGCCAGCAGTTACTCGCTGGAAAATGAAAAACTGTTTTTT. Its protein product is CASSYSLENEKLFF.

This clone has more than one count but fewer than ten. CDR3 sequence (DNA): TGTGCCAGCAGTCCAACTACAGGGGGGAAAACCTACGAGCAGTACTTC. Amino acid sequence: CASSPTTGGKTYEQYF. The chain links TRBV7-9 to TRBJ2-7; 8 bases map to TRBD1. Germline CDR1 reads SEHNR; CDR2 reads FQNEAQ (reference sequence). V dropped 6 bases and J dropped 2; count of bases not matched to a gene: 12. CDR3 length equals 16 residues.

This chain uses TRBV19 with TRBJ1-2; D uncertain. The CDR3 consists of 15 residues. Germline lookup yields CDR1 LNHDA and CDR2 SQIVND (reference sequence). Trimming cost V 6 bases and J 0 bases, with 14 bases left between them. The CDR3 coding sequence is TGTGCCAGTAGCTCTGATTTGGAATCTAACTATGGCTACACCTTC. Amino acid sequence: CASSSDLESNYGYTF.

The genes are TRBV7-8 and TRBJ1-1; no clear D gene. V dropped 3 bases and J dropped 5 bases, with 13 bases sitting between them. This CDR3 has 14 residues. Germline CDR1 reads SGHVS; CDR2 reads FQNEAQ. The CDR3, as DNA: TGTGCCAGCAGCTTTATGTCATGGGAAACTGAAGCTTTCTTT. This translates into CASSFMSWETEAFF.

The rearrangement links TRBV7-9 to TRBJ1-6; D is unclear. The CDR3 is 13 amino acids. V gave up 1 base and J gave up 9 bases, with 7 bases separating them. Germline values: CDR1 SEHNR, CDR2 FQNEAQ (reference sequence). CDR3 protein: CASSLGSGSPLHF. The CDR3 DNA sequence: TGTGCCAGCAGCTTAGGCTCGGGTTCACCCCTCCACTTT.